The entry that follows covers one T cell receptor (beta chain) sequence. Its antigen is not identified. The data stem from a study of shared clonotypes between healthy human individuals. Study details: Plates per donor: three CD4 naive, three CD4 memory, two CD8 naive, one CD8 memory. Study-wide results and caveats: Clonotypes which were not shared had lower generation probabilities than clonotypes that all four donors shared. Investigators collected only blood, and repertoires in tissues likely differ.

CD45RA+ naive and CD45RA-negative memory subsets were separated from CD4+ cells. The length of the CDR3 is 15 residues. Generated by immunoSEQ multiplex PCR, the TCRdb table keeps only in-frame clones and is missing some. The sample shows under 2,500,000 clones, roughly 95% of them seen only once. The TCR sequence derives from a young man in good health. The chain recombines TRBV21-1 with TRBJ2-3; the table's D gene call, TRBD2, was not cross checked with the DNA. TRBV21-1 is a pseudogene segment. The source material was naive CD4+ T cells sorted from blood. Subset meaning: CD45RA+ positively selected. The CDR3 nucleotides are TGTGCCAGCAGCACATTCCTAGTTGTTCCAGATACGCAGTATTTT. This encodes CASSTFLVVPDTQYF.